This TCR beta chain was sequenced in a study of CD8 T cells in Susac syndrome. Study information: Five or six sequenced Susac syndrome patients had clinically active disease, while roughly 8 were in remission.

The CDR3 runs 15 residues. J was trimmed by 5 bases and V by 4 bases; bases with no gene match: 8. Germline V lookup: CDR1 SGHDT, CDR2 YYEEEE. When the RNA was reverse transcribed, random hexamers were used with an input of roughly 0.45 to 1 ug. Using its own MiXCR run on the immunoSEQ multiplex PCR reads, TCRdb lists one record per CDR3 protein. The table includes roughly 100,000 distinct CDR3 sequences, approximately 94% detected once. This clonotype was obtained from a human donor with Susac syndrome. Sequencing input: CD8+ T cells from PBMCs. This chain uses TRBV5-6 with TRBJ2-7; 11 positions match TRBD1. CDR3 sequence reads: CASSPKDRGLHEQYF. The CDR3 DNA reads as TGTGCCAGCAGCCCAAAGGACAGGGGGCTTCACGAGCAGTACTTC.